This T cell receptor (beta chain) was obtained from a study of vaccination and CD4 T cells after COVID-19. For the study at large: Overlapping spike peptides of SARS-CoV-2, HCoV-NL63, HCoV-OC43 and HCoV-229E stimulated the cells.

Described treatment: roughly 10-day PBMC culture with coronavirus spike peptide pools or control peptides (ViraFEST assay). Turning to this clonotype: Its target is unknown.

Cultured CD4+ T cell DNA underwent sequencing with the Oncomine TCR Beta short-read assay. TCRdb recomputed calls from the PCR reads with MiXCR, one row per CDR3 protein. The sample shows under 15,000 distinct CDR3 sequences, approximately 60% of them seen only once. The CDR3 is 13 residues long. V shed 5 bases, J shed 7 bases, and the junction held 7 bases outside the gene matches. The germline V gene has CDR1 SGHVS and CDR2 FNYEAQ. Sequenced sample: CD4+ T cells from blood, cultured in vitro. The rearrangement joins TRBV7-6 to TRBJ1-1; the match to TRBD1 covers 7 bases. This receptor was obtained from a human donor who had recovered from COVID-19. This CDR3 is CASSPTGNGEAFF. The CDR3 nucleotides read TGTGCCAGCAGCCCGACAGGGAATGGTGAAGCTTTCTTT.